What follows is one TCR beta chain and its context. Its specificity is not known. At one boundary the junction diverges from the germline segment, which might be a read error. These data originate in a study of CD8 T cells in ankylosing spondylitis. Findings and caveats of the study: Disease-associated clones were reportedly significantly overrepresented in matched ankylosing spondylitis synovial fluid. A TCR beta motif made of 7 to 9 highly homologous variants seemed typical of ankylosing spondylitis blood. Clones linked with disease were CD8+ and fairly uncommon in the peripheral blood.

Quantitative 5'-RACE was performed with molecular barcodes, and it yielded the TCR beta libraries. TCRdb re-called the 5' RACE reads through MiXCR, storing one row per CDR3 protein. Among a few hundred thousand distinct CDR3 sequences, about 22% were seen once, and the ten largest hold about a sixth. Sequencing was done on a sample of blood, either unsorted or a sorted T cell fraction (not recorded which). The TCR originated in a male donor with ankylosing spondylitis.

CDR3: CASSSGIAAYNVQFF. The CDR3 DNA reads as TGCGCCAGCAGCTCCGGGATAGCGGCGTACAATGTGCAGTTCTTC. The chain carries TRBV5-1 and TRBJ2-1; a weak D match, TRBD2 (6 bases). The germline CDR1 and CDR2 sequences are SGHRS and YFSETQ. This CDR3 is 15 amino acids long.